This T cell receptor (beta chain) was retrieved from a study of response to subunit inactivated influenza vaccine listed by TCRdb under 2018. For context, the study as a whole: To follow how T cells responded to a trivalent subunit inactivated influenza vaccine, the researchers relied on deep quantitative profiling of the T cell receptor repertoire.

Library creation used RT-PCR. Sequenced on an Illumina HiSeq 2500. TCRdb reprocessed the public reads (quality trimming at Q25 with fastp, clone calling with MiXCR) and kept in-frame beta chains. Rows are combined by CDR3 protein, so each entry shows the most common genes and DNA. The sample table shows about 800,000 distinct CDR3 sequences, and around 20% are seen once. Roughly 10% of the sample goes to the ten largest clones. For this clonotype: Its antigen remains unidentified. It has no much larger one-base neighbor in the sample; base qualities were not kept.

Overall results and qualifications from the work: It was suggested by the authors that each seasonal influenza vaccination may recruit only a limited number of new T cells.

The junction shows trimming of 2 bases on V and 10 bases on J, and the gene matches do not reach 3 bases of it. The germline V gene (reference sequence) supplies CDR1 SGHKS and CDR2 YYEKEE. From its cysteine to its phenylalanine, the CDR3 spans 14 amino acids. Kept here is only the CDR3 DNA, which spans 42 bases and is read in frame from base 1. This clonotype originated in a man aged 50-59 years who received an inactivated influenza vaccine. Donor details come from another sample of the same person, matched by shared clones. Recombination joined TRBV5-5 with TRBJ1-6; 10 bases in the junction line up with TRBD1. Sequences were derived from PBMCs from blood, sampled approximately 5 days after vaccination. The CDR3 protein: CASSFGQGESPLHF. At the DNA level, the sequence is TGTGCCAGCAGCTTCGGACAGGGGGAATCACCCCTCCACTTT.